Detailed here is one TCR beta chain. No antigen is known for it. Base qualities are missing; no much larger clone stands one base away. Per the germline V gene, SGHDT is the CDR1 and YYEEEE is the CDR2. Including cysteine and phenylalanine, the CDR3 has 14 amino acids. Only the CDR3 DNA is retained, 42 bases long and in frame from the first base. V and J are truncated by 4 bases and 7 bases respectively, leaving an intervening sequence of 17 bases. The method behind the library was the immunoSEQ multiplex PCR assay. For the multiplex PCR, a mixture combining 60 forward primers for TCR Vbeta segments and 13 reverse primers for TCR Jbeta segments was used. Amplification of the CDR3 region of rearranged TCR beta genes was performed with a multiplex PCR assay on genomic DNA. On the Illumina HiSeq System, the amplified TCR beta libraries were sequenced as 87-base-pair reads. In the paper's pipeline: A later analysis counted about 80 million unique TCR beta chains across the approximately 700 repertoires, and around 9.9 million of these chains were shared by at least two donors. To remove PCR and sequencing errors, raw reads were error-corrected and collapsed into unique sequences using a nearest-neighbor algorithm that merged closely related sequences. To assign V, D and J gene segments, CDR3 sequences were aligned to IMGT reference sequences. For a sequence to be retained, a match of at least six nucleotides was required to both a V gene segment and a J gene segment. Rearrangements were classified as productive when the CDR3 lacked stop codons and remained in frame with V and J, and all other rearrangements were classified as non-productive. CDR3 was defined according to IMGT convention as the region running from the second conserved V-encoded cysteine to the conserved J-encoded phenylalanine. The earlier analysis of some 600 of the donors excluded sequences that lacked an unambiguous match to a single V gene segment. In an earlier analysis of approximately 500 of the donors, a V segment was called functional when productive rearrangements were above 56.7%, and segregating when the standard deviation between donors exceeded 5%. A statistical classification framework was built for diagnosing cytomegalovirus status from the catalog of TCR beta chain sequences. In a later analysis, V and J genes were assigned by comparing TCR nucleotide sequences against IMGT/GENE-DB human TR gene sequences. In a later analysis, CDR3 sequences and most-parsimonious VDJ recombination scenarios were assigned using the TCRdist pipeline. In a later analysis, every TCR beta chain was defined by the combination of its CDR3 amino acid sequence and its V-gene family, and reads without a unique V-gene family were dropped. As a way to deal with suspected cross-contamination and a sequencing artifact, a later analysis dropped hundreds of nucleotide sequences that were highly shared and had low generation probability. In a later analysis, a clonal expansion index for each public chain was calculated from normalized within-repertoire ranks of inferred template counts. Generation probabilities in a later analysis came from a VDJ recombination model fitted to out-of-frame rearrangements, and those results were checked against IGoR. In a later analysis, hypergeometric tests were used to score TCR-TCR, TCR-HLA and TCR-CMV co-occurrence, with a repertoire-size bias correction applied to TCR pairs. False discovery rates were estimated in a later analysis by permuting HLA or CMV assignments 20 times. In a later analysis, co-occurring TCRs were grouped using DBSCAN, with TCRdist sequence similarity added in when clustering inside HLA-allele-positive subsets. For co-occurrence clustering, repertoires with fewer than 30,000 or more than 120,000 public chains were excluded, along with 5 or 6 repertoires with anomalous nucleotide sharing. Entries here come from immuneACCESS through TCRdb and include only in-frame sequences with V and J called. Some clones fail to appear in such tables; in the studies checked, an unresolved V gene covers under half of the shortfall, and the cause of the remainder is unknown. The D gene and trimming were derived from the DNA, and the V and J assignments and clone size from that table. The sample table holds 90,000 to 150,000 clones, of which 70% to 85% were seen once. The leading ten clones occupy approximately 11% of the sample.

The cohort consisted of approximately 670 healthy bone marrow donors. All cohort members were sampled while nominally healthy, although unrecorded immune exposures were likely present. The donor tested CMV seropositive and was one of the 289 seropositive cohort members. Every donor gave a peripheral blood sample, and the peripheral blood mononuclear cells from that sample were used for TCR beta sequencing. The Qiagen DNeasy Blood Extraction Kit was used to extract genomic DNA from the blood cell samples. This sample is drawn from a study of cytomegalovirus exposure and HLA in healthy donors (dated by TCRdb to 2015 to 2018). With respect to the entire study: According to an earlier analysis of around 600 of the donors, about 179 million T cells yielded 90 million to 140 million unique TCR beta sequences and about 300 Gb of sequence data. A separate validation cohort of about 110 different subjects was used in addition to the roughly 670-subject first cohort. The study aimed to test whether signatures of past pathogen exposure could be identified by cataloging public T cell receptors. Rather than drawing on any new phenotypic data, the later analysis identified candidate immune exposures from TCR beta sequences and the way those sequences occurred across donors. Roughly 5 DR-DQ haplotypes were treated as single units for association and clustering because of strong linkage in the cohort. A later genetic analysis used genome-wide SNP genotypes for about 65% of the 666 donors, treating that subset as a discovery cohort. Of the roughly 400 genotyped donors, roughly 80% were placed in the genetic ancestry cluster associated with self-reported Caucasian donors. HLA typing covered class I and class II loci at four-digit resolution. Typing coverage differed by locus: A, B, C, DRB1 and DQB1 were typed in roughly 620-630 donors, DQA1 in roughly 500, DPA1 in some 610, and DPB1 in approximately 450. The study profiled the T cell repertoires of around 700 subjects by immunosequencing and related them to cytomegalovirus serostatus. High-throughput TCR immunosequencing, statistical association of individual TCRs with disease status, and machine learning were combined to predict cytomegalovirus infection status. To study patterns of TCR occurrence, a later analysis re-analyzed previously published TCR beta repertoires from 666 donors and added high-resolution HLA genotyping. Donor age, sex, ethnicity and CMV serostatus were collected together with the repertoire data. Among 300 to 500 genotyped donors of the cohort, an average of roughly 230,000 unique TCR beta nucleotide sequences was sequenced per donor, of which about 19% were non-productive. About 310 gigabases of sequencing data and 70 million to 100 million unique TCR sequences were included in an early release covering under 650 HLA-typed donors. To decide whether each TCR beta V gene segment behaved as functional or pseudogenic, an earlier analysis of 587 of the donors relied on high-throughput TCR beta sequencing. Every repertoire in the discovery cohort had been generated on one and the same sequencing platform.

General study outcomes and caveats: The cohort was sequenced for TCR beta chains only, and without alpha or paired-chain data the features that could be detected were limited. A further reported finding was that TCR beta sequences accurately predicted the HLA-A and HLA-B alleles for most subjects in the first cohort. The presence/absence analyses assumed that sequencing depth was roughly uniform across donors, and that assumption may not be true. In both the original and validation cohorts, the classifier was reported to diagnose cytomegalovirus status with high specificity and sensitivity. A cluster of highly shared sequence variants was judged likely to be a technical artifact of the sequencing pipeline. Some IMGT-functional V segments, including TRBV6-2 and TRBV6-3, could not be distinguished by the 87-base-pair reads and were therefore excluded. Linkage disequilibrium might explain the correlated functional status among segregating V segments, but an unknown experimental factor could not be excluded. When HLA alleles, especially DR and DQ, strongly co-occurred, TCR associations were difficult to assign to individual alleles. HLA typing was unavailable for some donors at each locus, so association tests used only the typed subset. Several of the top co-occurrence clusters appeared to be linked to parvovirus B19, influenza, CMV and Epstein-Barr virus, according to a later analysis. It was suggested by the authors that the approach could potentially be generalized to other disease states and immunological phenotypes. In a later analysis, most CMV-associated TCR beta chains were found to appear HLA-restricted, with HLA associations seemingly driven largely by CMV exposure. Roughly 17 rarely observed V segments, including chromosome 9 orphons, were excluded from the earlier analysis of several hundred of the donors because counts were too low. The study gave a list of roughly 150 TCR beta chains associated with cytomegalovirus. CMV serostatus was the only immune exposure information available for the cohort. According to a later genetic analysis, donors in an Asian-associated ancestry cluster had fewer N-insertions in productive TCRs than the approximately 610-donor mean. Specific HLA alleles were associated with 15,000 to 20,000 TCR beta sequences at a false discovery rate of 0.05 in a later analysis. In a later analysis, HLA-associated TCR beta chains were found to be more clonally expanded and to have lower generation probabilities than equally common non-associated chains. A later genetic analysis associated a missense DCLRE1C variant with V-gene and J-gene trimming of TCR beta chains, and an independent cohort replicated the association. In a later analysis, TCR association rates were found to vary across HLA loci, with the most associated TCRs seen for DRB1 alleles and the fewest for HLA-C alleles. Broadly in line with IMGT annotations, most TCR beta V segments showed up in productive rearrangements about 87% or about 30% of the time in an earlier analysis of 587 of the donors. Most TCR sequences were observed very rarely across donors, whereas some public TCRs were present in many individuals. In vitro tests confirmed that a few of the cytomegalovirus-associated TCR beta chains recognize cytomegalovirus antigens.

The sample comprised PBMCs. The sequence was collected from a man aged 35-49 years in good health and CMV-seropositive. The chain links TRBV5-6 with TRBJ1-2; the D gene is perhaps TRBD1, from 5 matching bases. The DNA is as follows: TGTGCCAGCAGCCAACTCCGGACACTGGGTGGCTACACCTTC. Translated, this gives CASSQLRTLGGYTF.